This entry describes one T cell receptor (beta chain). The target antigen is unknown. The data stem from a study of cytomegalovirus exposure and HLA in healthy donors. General study points: Accounts indicate the classifier identified cytomegalovirus status with strong specificity and sensitivity.

Clones were sequenced by immunoSEQ multiplex PCR, and TCRdb holds only the in-frame ones, with some missing. The table records over 150,000 clones, 86% of them present only once. The germline CDR1 and CDR2 sequences are LGHNA and YSLEER. V was pared by 2 bases and J by 7 bases, with 12 bases of the junction left unmatched. The CDR3 has 16 residues. The donors were members of the validation cohort, which comprised about 120 subjects and was separate from the first cohort of roughly 700 subjects. The sequence was collected from a woman aged 30 to 39 in good health and CMV-seronegative. The sequencing sample was made of PBMCs. The chain employs TRBV4-3 and TRBJ2-7, with 9 bases matching TRBD2. The CDR3 protein is CASSQKWAGGDLEQYF. The CDR3 nucleotides are TGCGCCAGCAGCCAAAAATGGGCGGGAGGGGACCTGGAGCAGTACTTC.